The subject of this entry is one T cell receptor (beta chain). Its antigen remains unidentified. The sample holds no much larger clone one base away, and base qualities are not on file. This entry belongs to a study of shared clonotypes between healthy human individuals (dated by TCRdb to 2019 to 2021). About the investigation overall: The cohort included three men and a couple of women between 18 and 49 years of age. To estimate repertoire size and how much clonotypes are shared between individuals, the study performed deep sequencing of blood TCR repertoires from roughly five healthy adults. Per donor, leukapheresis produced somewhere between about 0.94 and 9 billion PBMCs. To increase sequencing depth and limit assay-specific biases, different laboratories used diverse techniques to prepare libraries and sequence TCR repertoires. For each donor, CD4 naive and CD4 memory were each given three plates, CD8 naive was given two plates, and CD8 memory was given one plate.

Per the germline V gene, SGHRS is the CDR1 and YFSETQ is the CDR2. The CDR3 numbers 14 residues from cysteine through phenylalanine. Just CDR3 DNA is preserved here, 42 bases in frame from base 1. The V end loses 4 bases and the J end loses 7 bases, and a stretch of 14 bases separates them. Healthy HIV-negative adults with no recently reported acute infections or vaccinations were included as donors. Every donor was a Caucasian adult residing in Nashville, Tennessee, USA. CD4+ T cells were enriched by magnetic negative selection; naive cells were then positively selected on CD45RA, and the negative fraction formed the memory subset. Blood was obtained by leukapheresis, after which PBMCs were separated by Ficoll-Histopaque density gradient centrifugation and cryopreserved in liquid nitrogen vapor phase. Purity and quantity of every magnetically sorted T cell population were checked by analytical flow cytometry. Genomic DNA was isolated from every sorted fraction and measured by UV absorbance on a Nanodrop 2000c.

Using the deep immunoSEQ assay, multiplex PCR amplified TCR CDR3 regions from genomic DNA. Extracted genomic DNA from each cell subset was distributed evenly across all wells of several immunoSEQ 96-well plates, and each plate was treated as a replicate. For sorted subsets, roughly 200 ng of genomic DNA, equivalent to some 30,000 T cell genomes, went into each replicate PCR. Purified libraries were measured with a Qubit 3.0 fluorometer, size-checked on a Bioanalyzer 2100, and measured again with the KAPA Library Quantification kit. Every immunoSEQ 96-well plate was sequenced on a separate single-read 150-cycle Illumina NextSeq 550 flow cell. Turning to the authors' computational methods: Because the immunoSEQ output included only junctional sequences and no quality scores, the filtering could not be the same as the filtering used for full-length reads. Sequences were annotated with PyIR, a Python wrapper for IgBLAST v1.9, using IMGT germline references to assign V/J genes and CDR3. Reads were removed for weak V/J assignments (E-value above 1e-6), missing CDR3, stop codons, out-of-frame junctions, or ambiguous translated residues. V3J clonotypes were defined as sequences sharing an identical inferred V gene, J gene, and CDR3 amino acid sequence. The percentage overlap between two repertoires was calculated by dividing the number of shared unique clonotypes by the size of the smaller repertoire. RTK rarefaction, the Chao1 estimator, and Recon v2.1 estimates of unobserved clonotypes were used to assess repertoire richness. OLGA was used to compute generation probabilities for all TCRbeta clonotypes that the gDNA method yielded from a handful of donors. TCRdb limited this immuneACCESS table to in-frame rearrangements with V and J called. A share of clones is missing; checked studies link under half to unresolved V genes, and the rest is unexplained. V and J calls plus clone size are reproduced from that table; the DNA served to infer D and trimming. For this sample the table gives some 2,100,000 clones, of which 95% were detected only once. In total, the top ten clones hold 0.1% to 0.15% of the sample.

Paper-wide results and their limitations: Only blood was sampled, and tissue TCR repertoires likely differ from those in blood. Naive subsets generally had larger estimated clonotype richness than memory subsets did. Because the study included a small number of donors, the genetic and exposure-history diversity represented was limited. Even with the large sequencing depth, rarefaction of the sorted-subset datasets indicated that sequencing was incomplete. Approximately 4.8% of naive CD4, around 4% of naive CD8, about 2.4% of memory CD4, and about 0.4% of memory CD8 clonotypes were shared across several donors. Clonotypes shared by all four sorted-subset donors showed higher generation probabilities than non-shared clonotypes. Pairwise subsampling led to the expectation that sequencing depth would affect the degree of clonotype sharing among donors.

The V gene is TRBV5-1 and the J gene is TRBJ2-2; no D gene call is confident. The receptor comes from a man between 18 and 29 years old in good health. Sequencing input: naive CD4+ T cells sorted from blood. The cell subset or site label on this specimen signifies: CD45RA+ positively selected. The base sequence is TGCGCCAGCAGCCCTACGCTTTCTGGCGGGGAGCTGTTTTTT. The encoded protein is CASSPTLSGGELFF.